This T cell receptor beta chain was recovered during a study of T cells of healthy individuals. TCRdb fed the 5' RACE reads into MiXCR, producing one record per CDR3 protein. The sample has about 60,000 distinct CDR3 sequences, about 17% seen once. This clonotype occurred many times. The CDR3 has 14 amino acids. The V segment lost 8 bases and the J segment 4 bases; nucleotides outside the gene matches: 7. Germline V gives CDR1 MNHNS, CDR2 SASEGT. This receptor was identified in a human donor in good health. V usage is TRBV6-1 and J usage is TRBJ2-2, with TRBD2 matching over 7 bases. CDR3 in amino acids: CASRPGTITGELFF. The CDR3 region has the DNA TGTGCCAGCCGGCCCGGGACTATCACCGGGGAGCTGTTTTTT.